These 29 T cell receptor beta chains were all obtained from the same sample, sequenced in a study of T cell repertoires in cytomegalovirus infection. TCRdb re-called the reads with MiXCR, one entry per CDR3 protein. The sample has some 800,000 distinct CDR3 sequences, roughly 28% seen once. No antigen is known for these receptors. Here the sequenced sample was cultured CD8+ T cells from PBMCs, taken from culture after CMV antigen stimulation. The receptor set was obtained from a human donor in good health (CMV status not recorded). Some clones in this sample may be carry-over from other donors' samples.

The chain is built from TRBV27 and TRBJ1-4; weak D call: TRBD1 (5 bases). With 3 bases removed from V and 7 bases from J, the gap between germline ends came to 15 bases. The germline V gene encodes CDR1 MNHEY and CDR2 SMNVEV (reference sequence). The CDR3 has 15 residues. CDR3 region: CASSFSEGLTEKLFF. The CDR3 DNA reads TGTGCCAGCAGTTTCTCCGAGGGGCTTACTGAAAAACTGTTTTTT.

This chain connects TRBV5-6 to TRBJ1-1; 9 bases line up with TRBD1. The CDR3 is made up of 16 amino acids. J was trimmed by 6 bases and V by 1 base; bases with no gene match: 10. Germline V gene sequence: CDR1 SGHDT, CDR2 YYEEEE. Written as DNA, the CDR3 is TGTGCCAGCAGCTTGAATAAGAGGACAGGGGAAGCTGAAGCTTTCTTT. It yields the protein CASSLNKRTGEAEAFF.

A remark on this clonotype: One junction end does not reproduce the germline sequence, and a read error may be involved. The chain uses TRBV27 and TRBJ1-1, with a weak D call TRBD1 (5 bases). The CDR3 covers 13 residues. From germline, CDR1 is MNHEY and CDR2 SMNVEV (reference sequence). The DNA of the CDR3 is TGTGCCAGCAGTATCGGGACTGGGGCTGAAGCTTACTTT. It yields the protein CASSIGTGAEAYF.

V is TRBV7-6 and J is TRBJ2-1; D tentatively fits TRBD1 or TRBD2 (6 bases each). CDR3 length: 15 amino acids. With 5 bases removed from V and 7 bases from J, the gap between germline ends came to 18 bases. The germline gives CDR1 SGHVS, CDR2 FNYEAQ. The CDR3 sequence: CASSDIGGLKNEQFF. In DNA form, the CDR3 reads TGTGCCAGCAGCGACATCGGGGGCCTAAAAAATGAGCAGTTCTTC.

This clonotype was picked up one time. V and J are TRBV7-9 and TRBJ2-1; weak D call: TRBD2 (5 bases). Trimming took 3 bases from V and 15 from J, leaving 12 bases between them. In germline, CDR1 is SEHNR, CDR2 FQNEAQ (reference sequence). This CDR3 contains 11 residues. The DNA of the CDR3 is TGTGCCAGCAGCTTTGAAGGAGGTCGGTTCTTC. Residues: CASSFEGGRFF.

This clonotype has a handful of counts. The chain carries TRBV7-9 and TRBJ1-3; 8 positions match TRBD1. Germline V gives CDR1 SEHNR, CDR2 FQNEAQ (reference sequence). The J segment lost 2 bases and the V segment lost 6 bases, leaving 12 bases of the junction unmatched. CDR3 length: 17 amino acids. DNA of the CDR3: TGTGCCAGCAGACCAGGACAGGGTAGTTCCACTGGAAACACCATATATTTT. The encoded protein is CASRPGQGSSTGNTIYF.

This clonotype showed up just a few times. The V and J genes are TRBV2 and TRBJ2-5; D tentatively fits TRBD1 or TRBD2 (6 bases each). Per the germline V gene, CDR1 is SNHLY and CDR2 is FYNNEI. The CDR3 runs to 13 residues. Trimming shortened V by 10 bases and J by 1 base, and 13 bases separated the two germline ends. CDR3 residues: CATPPGAQETQYF. In nucleotides, the CDR3 is TGTGCCACCCCCCCGGGGGCCCAAGAGACCCAGTACTTC.

This clonotype was seen ten or more times. This chain uses TRBV19 with TRBJ1-2, with D possibly being TRBD1 (5 bases). This CDR3 spans 14 amino acids. Germline lookup yields CDR1 LNHDA and CDR2 SQIVND (reference sequence). V shed 5 bases and J shed 3 bases, with 13 bases lying between them. Here the CDR3 DNA reads TGTGCCAGTAGTCTTTGGGACGGATACTATGGCTACACCTTC. Its translation is CASSLWDGYYGYTF.

This clonotype was counted at least ten times. The germline gene is not matched at one end of the junction; a read error may be the cause. This rearrangement joins TRBV12-3 or TRBV12-4 to TRBJ1-1; 7 bases are a match to TRBD1. CDR3 length: 13 residues. In nucleotides, the CDR3 is TGTGCCAGCAGCTTAGGGGGCAGGACTGAAGCTTTCTTT. Protein product: CASSLGGRTEAFF.

This chain links TRBV7-4 with TRBJ1-5; the D gene is possibly TRBD1 (5 bases). This CDR3 has 15 amino acids. The V gene lost 1 base and the J gene lost 4 bases, with 11 bases spanning the gap. The germline CDR1 and CDR2 sequences are SGHVT and SQSDAQ. CDR3 in DNA: TGTGCCAGCAGCTTAGATTGGGGACGGAATCAGCCCCAGCATTTT. It encodes CASSLDWGRNQPQHF.

The chain combines TRBV4-1 with TRBJ1-5; a weak D match, TRBD1 (6 bases). The CDR3 has 16 residues. V was shortened by 0 bases and J by 5 bases, with 14 bases between the two germline ends. Germline V lookup: CDR1 MGHRA, CDR2 YSYEKL. CDR3: CASSQDNPRGDQPQHF. CDR3 sequence (DNA): TGCGCCAGCAGCCAAGATAATCCCAGGGGAGATCAGCCCCAGCATTTT.

This clonotype was observed at least ten times. This chain connects TRBV7-2 to TRBJ1-5; 10 bases fit TRBD1. Losses at the gene ends were 5 bases for V and 0 bases for J; bases not matched to a gene: 7. Per the germline V gene, CDR1 is SGHTA and CDR2 is FQGNSA. The length of the CDR3 is 17 residues. CDR3 protein: CASSQTGGTYSNQPQHF. The CDR3, as DNA: TGTGCCAGCAGCCAGACAGGGGGCACGTATAGCAATCAGCCCCAGCATTTT.

This clonotype was picked up many times. The chain combines TRBV18 with TRBJ1-5; D is ambiguous. Germline V gene data show CDR1 as KGHSH and CDR2 as LQKENI. There are 16 residues in the CDR3. V lost 2 bases, J lost 0 bases, and 11 bases lay in between. The CDR3, as DNA: TGTGCCAGCTCACCATGGGCGCAGGATAGCAATCAGCCCCAGCATTTT. This encodes CASSPWAQDSNQPQHF.

There are a few counts of this clonotype. The CDR3 coding sequence is TGTGCCAGCAGCTTAAAATCTAATGAAAAACTGTTTTTT. This encodes CASSLKSNEKLFF. The chain uses TRBV7-8 and TRBJ1-4; D remains unclear. V dropped 2 bases and J dropped 3 bases, with 4 bases sitting between them. The CDR3 length is 13 residues. In germline, CDR1 is SGHVS, CDR2 FQNEAQ.

This clonotype was counted between two and nine times. The chain carries TRBV14 and TRBJ1-1; D possibly corresponds to TRBD1 (6 bases). Deletions cut 0 bases from V and 7 bases from J, with 21 bases between. Germline V gene data show CDR1 as SGHDN and CDR2 as FVKESK. The CDR3 is made up of 17 amino acids. CDR3 nucleotides: TGTGCCAGCAGCCAAGATAGGGTGGTCGGCAGGGGAATTGAAGCTTTCTTT. It specifies CASSQDRVVGRGIEAFF.

This clonotype has ten or more counts. V and J are TRBV6-5 and TRBJ1-1, with D possibly matching TRBD1 (6 bases). Trimming shortened V by 7 bases and J by 0 bases, and 9 bases separated the two germline ends. Germline values: CDR1 MNHEY, CDR2 SVGAGI. The CDR3 totals 13 residues. Written as DNA, the CDR3 is TGTGCCAGCAACGACAGGATGAACACTGAAGCTTTCTTT. Amino acid sequence: CASNDRMNTEAFF.

Here the CDR3 DNA reads TGCGCCAGCAGCTTGAGGGGGACAGACTATAATTCACCCCTCCACTTT. Its protein product is CASSLRGTDYNSPLHF. The genes are TRBV5-1 and TRBJ1-6; TRBD1 matches 7 bases. This CDR3 is built from 16 residues. The J segment lost 3 bases and the V segment lost 1 base, leaving 4 bases of the junction unmatched. CDR1 and CDR2 (germline): SGHRS, YFSETQ.

The chain employs TRBV20-1 and TRBJ2-1; 10 bases fit TRBD1. The CDR3 runs 13 residues. Germline V gene data show CDR1 as DFQATT and CDR2 as SNEGSKA (reference sequence). Unmatched junction bases numbered 5, after V lost 6 bases and J lost 6 bases. The CDR3 DNA sequence: TGCAGTGCAGTAGGACAGGGGGGCAATGAGCAGTTCTTC. This encodes CSAVGQGGNEQFF.

The chain carries TRBV7-9 and TRBJ2-1, with TRBD1 identical over 7 bases. CDR1 SEHNR and CDR2 FQNEAQ come from the germline V gene (reference sequence). The CDR3 has 15 amino acids. V shed 1 base, J shed 5 bases, and the junction held 5 bases outside the gene matches. The CDR3 sequence: CASSLVGQRNNEQFF. For the CDR3, the DNA is TGTGCCAGCAGCTTAGTGGGACAGCGGAACAATGAGCAGTTCTTC.

This clonotype has only a few counts. The V gene is TRBV20-1, the J gene TRBJ2-7, with D perhaps matching TRBD2 (6 bases). Germline CDR1 reads DFQATT; CDR2 reads SNEGSKA (reference sequence). CDR3 length: 13 residues. The ends were cut back, 2 bases at V and 1 base at J, with 9 bases in the middle. CDR3 coding DNA: TGCAGTGCTAGACCCCGGGAGTCCTACGAGCAGTACGTC. It encodes CSARPRESYEQYV.

V usage is TRBV7-6 and J usage is TRBJ1-1; TRBD1 is a possible D gene (5 bases). Germline assignment: CDR1 SGHVS and CDR2 FNYEAQ. V was cut by 0 bases and J by 11 bases, with 13 bases left in between. The CDR3 loop spans 13 amino acids. In nucleotides, the CDR3 is TGTGCCAGCAGCTTAGCGCAGGGTTCCGGTGCTTTCTTT. Protein sequence: CASSLAQGSGAFF.

This clonotype was counted many times. The rearrangement links TRBV5-5 to TRBJ2-7, with D perhaps given as TRBD1 or TRBD2 (5 bases each). This CDR3 spans 11 amino acids. Germline V lookup: CDR1 SGHKS, CDR2 YYEKEE (reference sequence). V was cut by 2 bases and J by 6 bases, with 6 bases left in between. CDR3 loop: CASSLGTEQYV. The CDR3 region has the DNA TGTGCCAGCAGCTTAGGGACCGAGCAGTACGTC.

This clonotype was counted at least ten times. The genes are TRBV7-9 and TRBJ1-6, with a tentative D call TRBD1 (5 bases). The CDR3 sequence is 15 residues long. Trimming took off 5 bases at V and 6 bases at J, with 14 bases between the two ends. Germline V lookup: CDR1 SEHNR, CDR2 FQNEAQ (reference sequence). The CDR3 region has the DNA TGTGCCAGCAGCCCAACGGGACTGATTAATTCACCCCTCCACTTT. The encoded protein is CASSPTGLINSPLHF. Full variable domain (missing parts from reference TRBV7-9 and TRBJ1-6): DTGVSQNPRHKITKRGQNVTFRCDPISEHNRLYWYRQTLGQGPEFLTYFQNEAQLEKSRLLSDRFSAERPKGSFSTLEIQRTEQGDSAMYLCASSPTGLINSPLHFGNGTRLTVT.

In its sample, this clonotype was seen a few times. V usage is TRBV6-5 and J usage is TRBJ2-3; the D gene could be TRBD1 or TRBD2 (5 bases each). The CDR3 sequence is 17 residues long. The V and J ends lost 0 bases and 3 bases respectively, with 16 bases between them. Germline V gene sequence: CDR1 MNHEY, CDR2 SVGAGI. The CDR3 spells CASSYSRGAKWTDTQYF. CDR3 in DNA: TGTGCCAGCAGTTACTCTCGAGGGGCAAAATGGACAGATACGCAGTATTTT.

The rearrangement uses TRBV7-6 and TRBJ1-6; the D is unclear. Germline V lookup: CDR1 SGHVS, CDR2 FNYEAQ. This CDR3 contains 16 residues. V lost 5 bases to trimming and J lost 0 bases, with 11 bases between them. The chain's CDR3 is CASSLRHVSYNSPLHF. The CDR3 region has the DNA TGTGCCAGCAGCCTCCGACACGTCTCCTATAATTCACCCCTCCACTTT.

This clonotype was seen ten or more times. This sequence joins TRBV7-8 and TRBJ2-3; D is perhaps TRBD1 (6 bases). This CDR3 contains 16 residues. CDR1 and CDR2 (germline): SGHVS, FQNEAQ. Trimming shortened V by 5 bases and J by 2 bases, and 17 bases separated the two germline ends. CDR3 in DNA: TGTGCCAGCAGCCCAGGACAGTCGTATTTCACAGATACGCAGTATTTT. It translates to CASSPGQSYFTDTQYF.

This chain joins TRBV6-1 and TRBJ1-5, with D maybe TRBD1 (6 bases). Trimming pared 8 bases from V and 4 bases from J, leaving 18 bases between. The length of the CDR3 is 15 residues. Germline V gene sequence: CDR1 MNHNS, CDR2 SASEGT. DNA of the CDR3: TGTGCCAGCGGGGGGGGGCAGGAGCCAAATCAGCCCCAGCATTTT. Its protein is CASGGGQEPNQPQHF.

The chain is built from TRBV27 and TRBJ1-5; TRBD1 aligns across 7 bases. The ends lost 6 bases at V and 4 bases at J; junction bases unmatched: 6. There are 14 residues in the CDR3. Germline V gene sequence: CDR1 MNHEY, CDR2 SMNVEV (reference sequence). CDR3 amino acids: CASRPGGWNQPQHF. DNA for the CDR3: TGTGCCAGCAGGCCAGGGGGATGGAATCAGCCCCAGCATTTT.

The V gene is TRBV4-1, the J gene TRBJ2-2; D gene unclear. The V end was cut by 1 base, the J end by 0 bases, with 9 bases between. The CDR3 length is 16 residues. From germline, CDR1 is MGHRA and CDR2 YSYEKL. In DNA form, the CDR3 reads TGCGCCAGCAGCCAAGTCTCAAACCCGAACACCGGGGAGCTGTTTTTT. It specifies CASSQVSNPNTGELFF.